This T cell receptor beta chain was recorded in a study of response to subunit inactivated influenza vaccine. The germline CDR1 and CDR2 sequences are DFQATT and SNEGSKA (reference sequence). CDR3 size: 13 residues. V gave up 8 bases and J gave up 3 bases; unmatched junction bases: 5. Using its own MiXCR run on the RT-PCR reads, TCRdb lists one record per CDR3 protein. The sample lists roughly 500,000 distinct CDR3 sequences; approximately 16% were seen once. This clonotype was seen ten or more times. Antigen unknown. Study observations and caveats: The authors proposed limited new T cell recruitment per seasonal influenza vaccination.

The sequence was collected from a man aged 50 to 69 who received an inactivated influenza vaccine. Sequencing was performed on CD4+ T cells sorted from PBMCs, taken around 25 months after vaccination. This chain joins TRBV20-1 and TRBJ2-5; 11 bases line up with TRBD2. The CDR3 loop reads CSLTSGGKETQYF. CDR3 nucleotides: TGCAGTCTCACTAGCGGGGGCAAAGAGACCCAGTACTTC.